The rows below give T cell receptor beta chains drawn from one sample of a study of stem cell transplantation in POMP-related autoinflammatory disease. TCRdb's copy holds only in-frame clones and misses some; the assay was immunoSEQ multiplex PCR. The sample consists of around 26,000 clones, 82% of them appearing once. This specimen consisted of CD4+ T cells from PBMCs, obtained before stem cell transplantation. The receptors derive from a human donor with POMP-related autoinflammation and immune dysregulation (PRAID). The CDR3 runs from the conserved cysteine through the conserved F or W. The D gene is left open where the match is weak. Clone size is given for some rows only: seen once, a few or many times, or a class if the clone is expanded.

D: NA; size: few; J: TRBJ2-1; V: TRBV20-1; DNA: TGCAGTGCTAGAGCCCCCAATGAGCAGTTCTTC; CDR3: CSARAPNEQFF
D: NA; size: NA; J: TRBJ1-5; V: TRBV28; DNA: TGTGCCAGCAGAGCGGGACACTGGGGCAATCAGCCCCAGCATTTT; CDR3: CASRAGHWGNQPQHF
D: NA; size: NA; J: TRBJ2-5; V: TRBV19; DNA: TGTGCCAGCTCAACAGGGCGTGGGGAGACCCAGTACTTC; CDR3: CASSTGRGETQYF
D: TRBD2; size: NA; J: TRBJ2-3; V: TRBV7-8; DNA: TGTGCCAGCAGCTTAGAAGCTAGCGGGAGCTACTCGGGCACAGATACGCAGTATTTT; CDR3: CASSLEASGSYSGTDTQYF
D: NA; size: NA; J: TRBJ2-5; V: TRBV28; DNA: TGTGCCAGCAGTTTAGAACGAGATCAAGAGACCCAGTACTTC; CDR3: CASSLERDQETQYF
D: NA; size: NA; J: TRBJ2-3; V: TRBV14; DNA: TGTGCCAGCAGCCAACCGGGGCCACCGGGGGCAGATACGCAGTATTTT; CDR3: CASSQPGPPGADTQYF
D: NA; size: NA; J: TRBJ1-4; V: TRBV27; DNA: TGTGCCAGCACATTGGCCCCGGACCATCCGGAACCTCCTCCAGGTGAAAAACTGTTTTTT; CDR3: CASTLAPDHPEPPPGEKLFF
D: NA; size: NA; J: TRBJ1-2; V: TRBV4-1; DNA: TGCGCCAGCAGCCAAGAAGGTTCGGGAGGCTACACCTTC; CDR3: CASSQEGSGGYTF
D: NA; size: NA; J: TRBJ2-2; V: TRBV5-1; DNA: TGCGCCAGCAGCCCGCGACGGGACGCGAACACCGGGGAGCTGTTTTTT; CDR3: CASSPRRDANTGELFF
D: TRBD1; size: NA; J: TRBJ1-1; V: TRBV6-5; DNA: TGTGCCAGCAGTTACTGGTCAGGGGGCACTGAAGCTTTCTTT; CDR3: CASSYWSGGTEAFF
D: NA; size: once; J: TRBJ2-4; V: TRBV30; DNA: TGTGCCTGGAGTGACGGGGCCAAAAACATTCAGTACTTC; CDR3: CAWSDGAKNIQYF
D: TRBD2; size: NA; J: TRBJ2-1; V: TRBV4-2; DNA: TGTGCCAGCAGCCCCGCCACTAGCGGGAGCTACAATGAGCAGTTCTTC; CDR3: CASSPATSGSYNEQFF
D: NA; size: few; J: TRBJ1-5; V: TRBV6-5; DNA: TGTGCCAGCAGTCCCCGGACCGGGCCGGGGGAGCCCCAGCATTTT; CDR3: CASSPRTGPGEPQHF
D: TRBD2; size: NA; J: TRBJ2-2; V: TRBV4-1; DNA: TGCGCCAGCAGCGTAGGGGGCGGGAGGGGTCCCGGGGAGCTGTTTTTT; CDR3: CASSVGGGRGPGELFF
D: NA; size: NA; J: TRBJ1-1; V: TRBV16; DNA: TGTGCCAGCAGCCAACGGCTAAGGGGATGGGACACTGAAGCTTTCTTT; CDR3: CASSQRLRGWDTEAFF
D: TRBD2; size: NA; J: TRBJ2-1; V: TRBV7-8; DNA: TGTGCCAGCAGCGTTCGGGAGGGAAACAATGAGCAGTTCTTC; CDR3: CASSVREGNNEQFF
D: NA; size: NA; J: TRBJ1-1; V: TRBV6-5; DNA: TGTGCCAGCAGCCTGGGACTCCCGAACACTGAAGCTTTCTTT; CDR3: CASSLGLPNTEAFF
D: TRBD1; size: few; J: TRBJ1-6; V: TRBV27; DNA: TGTGCCAGCAGCTCCCACGGGACAGGGGATTCACCCCTCCACTTT; CDR3: CASSSHGTGDSPLHF
D: NA; size: NA; J: TRBJ1-1; V: TRBV18; DNA: TGTGCCAGCTCACCAACAGCGAACACTGAAGCTTTCTTT; CDR3: CASSPTANTEAFF
D: NA; size: once; J: TRBJ2-5; V: TRBV7-9; DNA: TGTGCCAGCAGCTTAATGGCGGGGCAAGAGACCCAGTACTTC; CDR3: CASSLMAGQETQYF
D: NA; size: NA; J: TRBJ1-1; V: TRBV28; DNA: TGTGCCAGCAGTCCACCTTCAGGCGCTGAAGCTTTCTTT; CDR3: CASSPPSGAEAFF
D: TRBD2; size: NA; J: TRBJ2-1; V: TRBV30; DNA: TGTGCCTGGGGACGACTAGCGAATACACTTAGCTCCTACAATGAGCAGTTCTTC; CDR3: CAWGRLANTLSSYNEQFF
D: NA; size: NA; J: TRBJ1-3; V: TRBV7-8; DNA: TGTGCCAGCAGCCGAGATCAGGGAGCGGCTGGAAACACCATATATTTT; CDR3: CASSRDQGAAGNTIYF
D: TRBD2; size: NA; J: TRBJ2-2; V: TRBV10-3; DNA: TGTGCCATCAGTAGATCAAAGGGGACTAGCCTCACCGGGGAGCTGTTTTTT; CDR3: CAISRSKGTSLTGELFF
D: NA; size: few; J: TRBJ1-2; V: TRBV5-1; DNA: TGCGCCAGCAGCTTGGGGACAGCTCTAAAGCCAGCTAACTATGGCTACACCTTC; CDR3: CASSLGTALKPANYGYTF
D: TRBD1; size: NA; J: TRBJ1-2; V: TRBV18; DNA: TGTGCCAGCTCACCCCGGGGACAGGGGGACTATGGCTACACCTTC; CDR3: CASSPRGQGDYGYTF
D: NA; size: NA; J: TRBJ1-2; V: TRBV6-5; DNA: TGTGCCAGCAGCCGTCCGGGACCCCCCTATGGCTACACCTTC; CDR3: CASSRPGPPYGYTF
D: NA; size: NA; J: TRBJ2-3; V: TRBV5-1; DNA: TGCGCCAGCAGGGGAAAGGGGGGGCCGCCTAGCACAGATACGCAGTATTTT; CDR3: CASRGKGGPPSTDTQYF